This T cell receptor (beta chain) is from a study of CD8+CD57+ T cells in acquired aplastic anemia. Patients included in sequencing had previously demonstrated CD8+CD57+ cell expansion by flow cytometry. The blood sampling took place in patients who had so far received no therapy. The template for TCR beta VDJ and CDR3 sequence profiling was genomic DNA. TCRdb recomputed calls from the reads with MiXCR, one row per CDR3 protein. The sample includes about 160,000 distinct CDR3 sequences, 45% to 55% of them seen just once. The germline V gene has CDR1 SEHNR and CDR2 FQNEAQ (reference sequence). The CDR3 has 15 residues. The V end lost 1 base, the J end lost 2 bases, and 11 bases lay between the germline ends.

V gene TRBV7-9 combines with J gene TRBJ2-5; either TRBD1 or TRBD2 may fit D (5 bases each). The specimen sequenced was sorted CD4+, CD8+, or CD8+CD57+ T cells (not recorded which) from PBMCs. The receptor comes from a human donor with aplastic anemia. CDR3 protein: CASSLDRWGQETQYF. As DNA, the CDR3 is TGTGCCAGCAGCTTAGACCGGTGGGGGCAAGAGACCCAGTACTTC.